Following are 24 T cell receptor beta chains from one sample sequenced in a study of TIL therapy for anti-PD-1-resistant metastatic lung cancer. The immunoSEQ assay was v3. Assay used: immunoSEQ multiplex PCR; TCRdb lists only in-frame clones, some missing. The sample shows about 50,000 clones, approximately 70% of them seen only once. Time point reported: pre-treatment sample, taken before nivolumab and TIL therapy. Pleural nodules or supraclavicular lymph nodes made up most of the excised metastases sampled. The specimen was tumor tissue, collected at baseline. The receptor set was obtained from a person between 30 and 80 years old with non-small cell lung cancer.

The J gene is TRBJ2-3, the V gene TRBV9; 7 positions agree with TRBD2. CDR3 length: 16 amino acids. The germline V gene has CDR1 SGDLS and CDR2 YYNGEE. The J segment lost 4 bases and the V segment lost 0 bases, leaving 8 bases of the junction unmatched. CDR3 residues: CASSVVSGVSPDTQYF. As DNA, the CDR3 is TGTGCCAGCAGCGTAGTCAGCGGGGTTAGCCCAGATACGCAGTATTTT.

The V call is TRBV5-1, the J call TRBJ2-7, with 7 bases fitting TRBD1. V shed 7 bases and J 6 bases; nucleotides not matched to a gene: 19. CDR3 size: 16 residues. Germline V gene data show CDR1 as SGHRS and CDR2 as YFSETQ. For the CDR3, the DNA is TGCGCCAGCTCATTGACCCTGAACAGGGGTTTCACCGAGCAGTACTTC. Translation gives CASSLTLNRGFTEQYF.

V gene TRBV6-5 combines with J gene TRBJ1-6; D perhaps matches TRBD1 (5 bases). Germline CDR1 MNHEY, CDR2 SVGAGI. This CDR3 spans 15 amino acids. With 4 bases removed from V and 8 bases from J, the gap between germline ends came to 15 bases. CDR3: CASSSRQGNYSPLHF. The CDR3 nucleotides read TGTGCCAGCAGTTCCCGGCAGGGAAATTATTCACCCCTCCACTTT.

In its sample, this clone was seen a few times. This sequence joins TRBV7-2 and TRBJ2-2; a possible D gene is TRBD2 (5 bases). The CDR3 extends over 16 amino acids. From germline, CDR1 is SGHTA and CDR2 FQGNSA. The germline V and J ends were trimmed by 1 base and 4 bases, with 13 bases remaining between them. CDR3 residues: CASSLVLATPTGELFF. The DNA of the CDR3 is TGTGCCAGCAGCTTAGTTCTAGCCACACCCACCGGGGAGCTGTTTTTT. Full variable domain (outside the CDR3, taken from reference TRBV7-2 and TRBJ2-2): GAGVSQSPSNKVTEKGKDVELRCDPISGHTALYWYRQSLGQGLEFLIYFQGNSAPDKSGLPSDRFSAERTGGSVSTLTIQRTQQEDSAVYLCASSLVLATPTGELFFGEGSRLTVL.

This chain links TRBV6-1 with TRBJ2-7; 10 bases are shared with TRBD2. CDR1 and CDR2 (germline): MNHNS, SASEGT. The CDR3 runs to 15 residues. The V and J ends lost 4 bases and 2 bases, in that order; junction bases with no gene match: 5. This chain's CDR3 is CASSVRLAGPYEQYF. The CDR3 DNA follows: TGTGCCAGCAGTGTGCGACTAGCGGGTCCCTACGAGCAGTACTTC.

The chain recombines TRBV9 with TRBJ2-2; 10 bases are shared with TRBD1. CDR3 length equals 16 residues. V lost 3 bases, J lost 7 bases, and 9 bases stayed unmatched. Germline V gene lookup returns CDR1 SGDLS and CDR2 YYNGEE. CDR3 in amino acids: CASSAPGQGRVGELFF. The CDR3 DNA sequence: TGTGCCAGCAGCGCGCCGGGACAGGGGAGAGTCGGGGAGCTGTTTTTT.

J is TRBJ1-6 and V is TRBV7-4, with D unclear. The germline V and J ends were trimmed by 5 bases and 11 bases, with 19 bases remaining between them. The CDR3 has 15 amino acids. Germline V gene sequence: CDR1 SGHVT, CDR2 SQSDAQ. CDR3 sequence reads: CASSLPLGSYPPLHF. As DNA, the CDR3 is TGTGCCAGCAGCCTCCCCCTGGGTTCTTATCCACCCCTCCACTTT.

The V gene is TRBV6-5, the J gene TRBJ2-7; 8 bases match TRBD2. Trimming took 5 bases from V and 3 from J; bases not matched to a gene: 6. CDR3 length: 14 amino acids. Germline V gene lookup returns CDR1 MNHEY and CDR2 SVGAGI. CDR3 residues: CASSHTSGNYEQYF. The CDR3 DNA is TGTGCCAGCAGTCACACTAGCGGAAACTACGAGCAGTACTTC.

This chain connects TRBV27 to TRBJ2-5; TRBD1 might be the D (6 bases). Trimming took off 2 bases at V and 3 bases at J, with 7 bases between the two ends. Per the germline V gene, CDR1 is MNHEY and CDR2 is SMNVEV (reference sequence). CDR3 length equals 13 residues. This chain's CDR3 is CASSLRGKETQYF. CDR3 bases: TGTGCCAGCAGTTTAAGGGGGAAAGAGACCCAGTACTTC.

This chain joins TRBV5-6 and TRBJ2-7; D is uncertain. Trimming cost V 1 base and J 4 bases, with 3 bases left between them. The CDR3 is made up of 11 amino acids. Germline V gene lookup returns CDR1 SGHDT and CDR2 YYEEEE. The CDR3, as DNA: TGTGCCAGCAGCTTGCGGTACGAGCAGTACTTC. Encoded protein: CASSLRYEQYF.

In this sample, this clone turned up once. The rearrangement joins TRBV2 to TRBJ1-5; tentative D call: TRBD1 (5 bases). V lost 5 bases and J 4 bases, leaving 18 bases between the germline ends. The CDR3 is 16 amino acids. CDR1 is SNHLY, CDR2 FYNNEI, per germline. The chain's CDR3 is CASSNWGRLPNQPQHF. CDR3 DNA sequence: TGTGCCAGCAGTAACTGGGGACGGCTTCCAAATCAGCCCCAGCATTTT.

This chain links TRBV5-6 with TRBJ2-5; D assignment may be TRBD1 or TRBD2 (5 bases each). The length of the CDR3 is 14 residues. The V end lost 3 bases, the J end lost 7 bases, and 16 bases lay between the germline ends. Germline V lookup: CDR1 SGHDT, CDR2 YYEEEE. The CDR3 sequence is CASSWGTALGTQYF. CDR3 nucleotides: TGTGCCAGCAGCTGGGGGACGGCCCTGGGGACCCAGTACTTC.

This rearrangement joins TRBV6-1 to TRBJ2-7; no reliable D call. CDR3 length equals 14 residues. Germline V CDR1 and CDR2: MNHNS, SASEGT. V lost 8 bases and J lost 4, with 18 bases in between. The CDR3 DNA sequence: TGTGCCAGCGGGCATAGAGCAGGAGATTACGAGCAGTACTTC. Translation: CASGHRAGDYEQYF.

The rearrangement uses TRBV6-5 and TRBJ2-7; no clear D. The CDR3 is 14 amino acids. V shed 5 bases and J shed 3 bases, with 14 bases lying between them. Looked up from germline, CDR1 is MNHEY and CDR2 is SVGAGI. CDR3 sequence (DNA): TGTGCCAGCAGTGAAGTATATTCGGACTACGAGCAGTACTTC. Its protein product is CASSEVYSDYEQYF.

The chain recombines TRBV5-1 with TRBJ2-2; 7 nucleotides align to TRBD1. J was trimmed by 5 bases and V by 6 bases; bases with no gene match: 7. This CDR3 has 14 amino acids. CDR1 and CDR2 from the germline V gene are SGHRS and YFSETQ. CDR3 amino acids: CASKGTEQTGELFF. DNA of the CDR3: TGCGCCAGCAAGGGGACAGAACAAACCGGGGAGCTGTTTTTT.

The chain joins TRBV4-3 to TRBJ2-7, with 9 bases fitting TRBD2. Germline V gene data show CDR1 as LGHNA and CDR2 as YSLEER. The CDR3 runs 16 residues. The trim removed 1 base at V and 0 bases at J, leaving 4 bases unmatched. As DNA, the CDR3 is TGCGCCAGCAGCCAAGGCCTAGCGGGGAGCTCCTACGAGCAGTACTTC. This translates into CASSQGLAGSSYEQYF.

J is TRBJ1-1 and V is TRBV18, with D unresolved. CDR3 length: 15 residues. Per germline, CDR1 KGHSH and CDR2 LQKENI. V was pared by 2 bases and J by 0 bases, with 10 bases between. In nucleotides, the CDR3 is TGTGCCAGCTCACCAGATAGCACGGTGAACACTGAAGCTTTCTTT. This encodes CASSPDSTVNTEAFF. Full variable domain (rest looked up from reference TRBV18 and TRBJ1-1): NAGVMQNPRHLVRRRGQEARLRCSPMKGHSHVYWYRQLPEEGLKFMVYLQKENIIDESGMPKERFSAEFPKEGPSILRIQQVVRGDSAAYFCASSPDSTVNTEAFFGQGTRLTVV.

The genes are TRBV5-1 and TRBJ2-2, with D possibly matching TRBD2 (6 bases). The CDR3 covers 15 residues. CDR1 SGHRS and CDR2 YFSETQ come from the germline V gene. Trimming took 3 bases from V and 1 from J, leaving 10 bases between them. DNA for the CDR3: TGCGCCAGCAGCTCCGGGACTCTGAACACCGGGGAGCTGTTTTTT. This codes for CASSSGTLNTGELFF.

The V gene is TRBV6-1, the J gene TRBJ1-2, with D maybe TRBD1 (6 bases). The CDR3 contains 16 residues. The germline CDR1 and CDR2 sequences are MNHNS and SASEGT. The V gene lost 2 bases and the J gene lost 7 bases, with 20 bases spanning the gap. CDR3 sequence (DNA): TGTGCCAGCAGTGAACCGGGCCTAACCGGGACAAGTGGCTACACCTTC. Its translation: CASSEPGLTGTSGYTF.

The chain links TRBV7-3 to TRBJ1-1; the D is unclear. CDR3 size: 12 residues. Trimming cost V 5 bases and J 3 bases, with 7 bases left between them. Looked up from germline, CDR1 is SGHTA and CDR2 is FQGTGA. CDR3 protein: CASSPLDTEAFF. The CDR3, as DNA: TGTGCCAGCAGCCCCTTAGACACTGAAGCTTTCTTT.

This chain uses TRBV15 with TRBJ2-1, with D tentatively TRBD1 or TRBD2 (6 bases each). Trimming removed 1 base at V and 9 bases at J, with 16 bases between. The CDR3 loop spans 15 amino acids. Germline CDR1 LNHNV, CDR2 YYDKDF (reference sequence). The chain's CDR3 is CATSRVAAIRGEQFF. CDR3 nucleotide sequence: TGTGCCACCAGCAGAGTAGCGGCAATCAGGGGTGAGCAGTTCTTC. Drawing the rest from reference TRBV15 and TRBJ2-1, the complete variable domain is DAMVIQNPRYQVTQFGKPVTLSCSQTLNHNVMYWYQQKSSQAPKLLFHYYDKDFNNEADTPDNFQSRRPNTSFCFLDIRSPGLGDTAMYLCATSRVAAIRGEQFFGPGTRLTVL.

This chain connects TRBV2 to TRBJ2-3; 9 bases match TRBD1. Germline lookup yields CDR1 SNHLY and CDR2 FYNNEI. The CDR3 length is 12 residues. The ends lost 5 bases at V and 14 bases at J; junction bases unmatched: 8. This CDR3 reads CASSWGQGPLYF. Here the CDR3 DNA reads TGTGCCAGCAGTTGGGGACAGGGCCCCTTGTATTTT. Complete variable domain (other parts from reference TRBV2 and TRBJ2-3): EPEVTQTPSHQVTQMGQEVILRCVPISNHLYFYWYRQILGQKVEFLVSFYNNEISEKSEIFDDQFSVERPDGSNFTLKIRSTKLEDSAMYFCASSWGQGPLYFGPGTRLTVL.

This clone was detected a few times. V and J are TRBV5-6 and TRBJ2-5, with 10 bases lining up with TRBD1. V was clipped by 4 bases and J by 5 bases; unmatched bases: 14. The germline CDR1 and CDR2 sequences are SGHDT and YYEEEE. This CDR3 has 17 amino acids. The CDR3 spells CASSLGYRDRGGETQYF. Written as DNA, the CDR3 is TGTGCCAGCAGCCTGGGGTACCGGGACAGGGGAGGCGAGACCCAGTACTTC. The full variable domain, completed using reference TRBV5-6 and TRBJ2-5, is DAGVTQSPTHLIKTRGQQVTLRCSPKSGHDTVSWYQQALGQGPQFIFQYYEEEERQRGNFPDRFSGHQFPNYSSELNVNALLLGDSALYLCASSLGYRDRGGETQYFGPGTRLLVL.

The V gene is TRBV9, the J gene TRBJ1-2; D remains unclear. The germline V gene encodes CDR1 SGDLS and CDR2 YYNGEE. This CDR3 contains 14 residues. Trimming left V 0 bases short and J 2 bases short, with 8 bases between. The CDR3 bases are TGTGCCAGCAGCGTAGGGCCAGAGAACTATGGCTACACCTTC. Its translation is CASSVGPENYGYTF.